This TCR beta chain was profiled in a study of identical twins. Trimming cost V 3 bases and J 6 bases; bases outside gene matches: 2. The CDR3 runs 14 residues. Via MiXCR, TCRdb re-called the 5' RACE reads, giving one row per CDR3 protein. The table lists around 550,000 distinct CDR3 sequences, roughly 15% of them singletons, with more than 0.4% in the top ten. Separately, the same data were catalogued under a study of yellow fever vaccine responses in identical twins.

What was sequenced was CD4+ T cells sorted from blood. This chain joins TRBV12-3 or TRBV12-4 and TRBJ2-1, with 10 bases lining up with TRBD2. The receptor was isolated from a woman aged 18-29 years in good health. The CDR3 loop is CASSFQREGNEQFF. For the CDR3, the DNA is TGTGCCAGCAGTTTCCAGCGGGAGGGCAATGAGCAGTTCTTC.